These T cell receptor beta chains were read from a single sample in a study of control samples from healthy donors and cancer patients. The assay was immunoSEQ multiplex PCR, and TCRdb's table has in-frame clones only and misses some. The sample shows about 160,000 clones, around 96% of them seen only once. The sequencing sample was made of blood. Source of these receptors: a woman aged 25 to 39 in good health. Both conserved end residues are part of each CDR3. A D gene is named only where the DNA matches it firmly. For some rows the clone size is stated as once, few or many, or as a class when expanded; others skip it.

v_gene	len	abundance	d_gene	j_gene	CDR3aa	CDR3nt
TRBV29-1	15	-	-	TRBJ1-4	CSVGISGFANEKLFF	TGCAGCGTTGGTATTTCGGGGTTTGCTAATGAAAAACTGTTTTTT
TRBV6-5	13	-	-	TRBJ1-5	CASSWDINQPQHF	TGTGCCAGCAGTTGGGACATCAATCAGCCCCAGCATTTT
TRBV6-6	14	-	-	TRBJ1-6	CASSYSGGRSPLHF	TGTGCCAGCAGTTACTCAGGGGGAAGATCACCCCTCCACTTT
TRBV5-1	13	-	TRBD2	TRBJ2-1	CASSLSGRVEQFF	TGCGCCAGCAGCCTAAGCGGGAGGGTTGAGCAGTTCTTC
TRBV2	14	-	TRBD1	TRBJ1-1	CASITGGLNTEAFF	TGTGCCAGCATAACAGGGGGCCTGAACACTGAAGCTTTCTTT
TRBV7-3	15	-	TRBD1	TRBJ2-2	CASSGDRANTGELFF	TGTGCCAGCAGCGGGGACAGAGCGAACACCGGGGAGCTGTTTTTT
TRBV25-1	17	-	TRBD2	TRBJ2-3	CASSESMLAGVTDTQYF	TGTGCCAGCAGTGAATCTATGCTAGCGGGAGTTACAGATACGCAGTATTTT
TRBV19	15	-	-	TRBJ1-1	CASSTTDRPNTEAFF	TGTGCCAGTAGCACCACGGACAGACCGAACACTGAAGCTTTCTTT
TRBV29-1	15	once	-	TRBJ2-1	CSGGRGGSSYNEQFF	TGCAGCGGGGGGCGAGGCGGGAGCTCCTACAATGAGCAGTTCTTC
TRBV6-5	13	-	-	TRBJ1-2	CASKLQGQAGYTF	TGTGCCAGCAAGTTACAGGGCCAGGCTGGCTACACCTTC
TRBV2	15	-	TRBD1	TRBJ1-5	CASSEAQGGNQPQHF	TGTGCCAGCAGTGAAGCGCAGGGGGGCAATCAGCCCCAGCATTTT
TRBV2	12	-	-	TRBJ2-7	CASRVLDSEQYF	TGTGCCAGCAGAGTACTAGATTCCGAGCAGTACTTC
TRBV28	14	once	TRBD1	TRBJ1-3	CASSVRGQGYTIYF	TGTGCCAGCAGCGTACGGGGACAGGGCTACACCATATATTTT
TRBV27	15	-	-	TRBJ1-2	CASSLRGGAGYGYTF	TGTGCCAGCAGTCTAAGGGGGGGGGCTGGCTATGGCTACACCTTC
TRBV16	13	-	-	TRBJ1-2	CASSPGQNYGYTF	TGTGCCAGCAGCCCGGGACAAAACTATGGCTACACCTTC
TRBV5-1	15	once	-	TRBJ1-4	CASSLTPRGHEKLFF	TGCGCCAGCAGCTTGACTCCCCGGGGGCATGAAAAACTGTTTTTT
TRBV4-1	17	-	-	TRBJ1-1	CASSQPWGWSGRTEAFF	TGCGCCAGCAGCCAACCTTGGGGTTGGTCTGGGAGAACTGAAGCTTTCTTT
TRBV2	16	-	TRBD2	TRBJ2-1	CASRGSGGSSYNEQFF	TGTGCCAGCCGCGGGAGCGGGGGAAGCTCCTACAATGAGCAGTTCTTC
TRBV10-1	14	-	-	TRBJ2-3	CASIISGGTDTQYF	TGCGCCAGCATAATTTCCGGGGGCACAGATACGCAGTATTTT
TRBV2	15	-	-	TRBJ2-3	CASVPSAGVTDTQYF	TGTGCCAGCGTCCCTTCGGCAGGCGTCACAGATACGCAGTATTTT
TRBV3-1/TRBV3-2	14	-	-	TRBJ2-5	CACSEGKRRETQYF	TGTGCCTGCAGCGAGGGAAAACGACGGGAGACCCAGTACTTC
TRBV18	16	-	TRBD2	TRBJ2-1	CASSPKTLAGNNEQFF	TGTGCCAGCTCACCTAAAACGTTAGCGGGGAACAATGAGCAGTTCTTC
TRBV7-9	11	-	-	TRBJ2-1	CASSLRHEQFF	TGTGCCAGCAGCTTACGGCATGAGCAGTTCTTC
TRBV11-2	11	-	TRBD1	TRBJ1-1	CASSYGQGAFF	TGTGCCAGCAGCTATGGACAGGGAGCTTTCTTT
TRBV29-1	13	-	-	TRBJ2-7	CSVGLLRGGEQYF	TGCAGCGTTGGCCTACTCAGGGGAGGCGAGCAGTACTTC
TRBV7-9	14	once	-	TRBJ2-7	CASSSDRLNPEQYF	TGTGCCAGCAGTTCGGACAGACTAAACCCTGAGCAGTACTTC
TRBV5-4	14	-	-	TRBJ1-6	CASRSGPWGSPLHF	TGTGCCAGCAGGTCGGGACCCTGGGGTTCACCCCTCCACTTT
TRBV29-1	13	-	-	TRBJ2-1	CSVRDSSYNEQFF	TGCAGCGTCCGGGACTCGTCCTACAATGAGCAGTTCTTC
TRBV19	14	once	-	TRBJ2-3	CASSIRRGTDTQYF	TGTGCCAGTAGTATAAGGCGGGGCACAGATACGCAGTATTTT
TRBV13	16	-	TRBD2	TRBJ2-7	CASSPLGAGGTYEQYF	TGTGCCAGCAGCCCCTTAGGCGCGGGGGGGACATACGAGCAGTACTTC
TRBV2	14	-	-	TRBJ1-5	CASRPDGGDQPQHF	TGTGCCAGCAGGCCCGACGGGGGGGATCAGCCCCAGCATTTT
TRBV30	11	-	-	TRBJ1-1	CAWIGNTEAFF	TGTGCCTGGATCGGGAACACTGAAGCTTTCTTT
TRBV18	12	-	-	TRBJ2-5	CASSSTGETQYF	TGTGCCAGCTCAAGCACCGGAGAGACTCAGTACTTC
TRBV30	15	-	-	TRBJ1-6	CAWSSGLGYNSPLHF	TGTGCCTGGAGTAGTGGGCTTGGCTATAATTCACCCCTCCACTTT
TRBV5-1	14	-	-	TRBJ1-2	CASSPLDEAYGYTF	TGCGCCAGCAGCCCTCTGGACGAGGCCTACGGCTACACCTTC
TRBV14	14	-	-	TRBJ2-1	CASSQDPRFDEQFF	TGTGCCAGCAGCCAAGATCCCCGGTTTGATGAGCAGTTCTTC
TRBV14	16	-	-	TRBJ2-6	CASSQFRGKGANVLTF	TGTGCCAGCAGCCAGTTCAGGGGCAAGGGGGCCAACGTCCTGACTTTC
TRBV6-5	15	-	TRBD2	TRBJ2-2	CASRGTSGYTGELFF	TGTGCCAGCAGGGGGACTAGCGGTTACACCGGGGAGCTGTTTTTT
TRBV10-3	15	-	-	TRBJ2-1	CAAKVGSFWNNEQFF	TGTGCCGCGAAGGTAGGCAGTTTTTGGAACAATGAGCAGTTCTTC
TRBV6-5	15	once	-	TRBJ1-6	CASSYFGGKNSPLHF	TGTGCCAGCAGTTACTTCGGGGGGAAAAATTCACCCCTCCACTTT